This T cell receptor (beta chain) was observed in a study of T cells in Graves' hyperthyroidism and ophthalmopathy (dated by TCRdb to between 2017 and 2020). Regarding the study in general: Peripheral blood was sampled at the time of initial diagnosis, prior to any treatment. Whether ophthalmopathy could be predicted prospectively was tested in an independent validation cohort made up of roughly 19 hyperthyroidism patients plus 17 patients who later progressed to ophthalmopathy. A discovery cohort of about a hundred patients, 43 with Graves' ophthalmopathy and about 58 with stable Graves' hyperthyroidism, was used to find distinguishing TCR V-J signatures. The paper describes TCR Vbeta CDR3 sequencing of 135 peripheral blood samples, made up of 43 ophthalmopathy patients, around 73 hyperthyroidism patients and 17 progressor patients. Thyroid tissue and blood T-cell repertoires from several Graves' hyperthyroidism patients were also compared in the study. The 100 discovery patients were divided at random into training and test sets in a 7:3 ratio. After sampling, hyperthyroidism patients received methimazole starting at 30 mg daily, and ophthalmopathy patients received high-dose intravenous methylprednisolone.

Remarks on this clonotype: Its antigen is currently not known. The input lacks base qualities; no much larger clone sits a single base away.

TCR beta CDR3 regions were amplified from RNA transcripts. The first round of RT-PCR for the TCR CDR3 was performed with the HTBI primer set and the Qiagen OneStep RT-PCR kit. Libraries were constructed in a second round of multiplex PCR, after which size selection and purification were carried out. Libraries were sequenced paired-end with 100 bp reads on an Illumina HiSeq2000. In the original analysis: Raw data were processed with SOAPnuke, discarding reads with adapters, uncalled bases, mean Phred below 15, or no exact constant-primer or identifier match. COPE v1.2.5 was used to merge the high-quality paired reads, and each unique nucleotide sequence was defined as a clonotype. Clonotypes were aligned to IMGT TRBV, TRBD and TRBJ reference segments using MiTCR v1.1. Analysis was restricted to V-J combinations with a frequency above 0.0001, which covered roughly 99% of repertoires. The TCS score was defined as the ratio of F50 (clonal expansion) to E x V (chaos), calculated using BLOSUM62-based TCRdist between CDR3 peptides within each V-J. Welch's t-statistics and random forest reduced around 510 V-J features to about 12, which were used in a naive Bayes classifier (R e1071). TCRdb reprocessing: public reads trimmed at Q25 with fastp, clones called with MiXCR, in-frame beta chains kept. CDR3 protein duplicates are merged, each entry listing the most common genes and DNA. The V and J calls here are based on TCRdb, not the publication. This sample comprises about 350,000 distinct CDR3 sequences, 15% to 20% of them detected only once. Clones ranked in the top ten supply 15% to 19% of the sample.

Ophthalmopathy patients had moderately to severely active disease, Clinical Activity Score of at least 3, NOSPECS grade of at least 4, and duration under 3 months. Patients with uncontrolled infections, other autoimmune diseases, pregnancy or lactation were excluded. Clinical symptoms, serum thyroxine and TRAb, thyroid ultrasound, and orbital computed tomography formed the basis for the diagnoses. Ficoll-Paque density gradient centrifugation was used to isolate PBMCs from about 10 ml of fresh peripheral blood. Total RNA was extracted with Trizol reagent, and quality was checked on an Agilent 2100 Bioanalyzer. Here is what the overall study found, with its caveats: Most expanded thyroid clonotypes (frequency above 0.001) were also found in blood, which suggests that blood repertoires may mirror thyroid immune responses. Sample size was not statistically predetermined, and investigators were not blinded to group allocation. During validation, the model predicted progression to ophthalmopathy a median of about 6.5 months ahead of onset, with almost 71% sensitivity and roughly 75% specificity. In cross-validation, a model built on a 13 V-J signature told ophthalmopathy apart from stable hyperthyroidism with under 90% sensitivity and approximately 81% specificity, and in testing the same model reached 80%/75%.

This sequence originates from a woman aged 40 to 50 with Graves' ophthalmopathy. The sequenced sample was blood.

The DNA sequence reads TGCAGTGCTTTCCCAGCGGGAGCCACCGGGGAGCTGTTTTTT. Its protein product is CSAFPAGATGELFF. The rearranged segments are TRBV20-1 and TRBJ2-2, with 8 central nucleotides matching TRBD2. The CDR3 numbers 14 residues from cysteine through phenylalanine. Kept here is only the CDR3 DNA, which spans 42 bases and is read in frame from base 1. Germline trimming: 5 bases from V, 4 bases from J; junction bases outside gene matches: 6. As encoded in the germline V gene (reference sequence), CDR1 is DFQATT while CDR2 is SNEGSKA.